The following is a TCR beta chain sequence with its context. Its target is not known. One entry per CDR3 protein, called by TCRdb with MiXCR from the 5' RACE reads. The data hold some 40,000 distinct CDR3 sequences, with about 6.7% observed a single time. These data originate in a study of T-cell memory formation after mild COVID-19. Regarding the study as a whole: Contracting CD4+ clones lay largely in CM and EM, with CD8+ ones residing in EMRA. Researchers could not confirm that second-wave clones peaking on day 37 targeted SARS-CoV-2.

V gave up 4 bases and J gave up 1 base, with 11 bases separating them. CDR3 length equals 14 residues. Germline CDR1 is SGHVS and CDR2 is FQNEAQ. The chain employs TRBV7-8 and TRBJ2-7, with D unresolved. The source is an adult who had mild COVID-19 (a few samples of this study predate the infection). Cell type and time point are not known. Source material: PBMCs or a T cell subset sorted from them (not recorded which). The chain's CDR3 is CASSSPPGSYEQYF. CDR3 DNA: TGTGCCAGCAGCTCCCCTCCAGGATCCTACGAGCAGTACTTC.